These 22 T cell receptor beta chains originate from one sample sequenced in a study of cytomegalovirus exposure and HLA in healthy donors. TCRdb keeps only in-frame clones here, not all; method: immunoSEQ multiplex PCR. This table holds about 73,000 clones, approximately 95% found once. The sequencing sample was made of PBMCs. These receptors were obtained from a man aged 18 to 30 in good health and CMV-seronegative.

This clone showed up just once. V is TRBV9 and J is TRBJ2-2, with TRBD2 as a possible D gene (6 bases). The V end was cut by 4 bases, the J end by 5 bases, with 21 bases between. Germline CDR1 is SGDLS and CDR2 is YYNGEE. This CDR3 comprises 17 residues. This chain's CDR3 is CASSPYVSSGHTGELFF. The DNA for the CDR3 is TGTGCCAGCAGCCCCTACGTGTCGAGCGGGCATACCGGGGAGCTGTTTTTT.

This clone was seen just once. The chain is built from TRBV5-1 and TRBJ1-1, with D maybe TRBD1 (6 bases). The CDR3 consists of 13 residues. The germline V and J ends were trimmed by 5 bases and 1 base, with 9 bases remaining between them. The V gene's germline CDR1 is SGHRS and CDR2 YFSETQ. CDR3 bases: TGCGCCAGCAGTTGGGACACGAACACTGAAGCTTTCTTT. It yields the protein CASSWDTNTEAFF.

The chain carries TRBV19 and TRBJ1-6; the D is unclear. The germline V gene has CDR1 LNHDA and CDR2 SQIVND (reference sequence). This CDR3 spans 15 amino acids. The germline V and J ends were trimmed by 5 bases and 2 bases, with 10 bases remaining between them. The chain's CDR3 is CASSSSGTYNSPLHF. DNA of the CDR3: TGTGCCAGTAGTTCTTCCGGGACCTATAATTCACCCCTCCACTTT.

The table lists this clone with a count of one. This rearrangement joins TRBV7-2 to TRBJ1-5, with D possibly matching TRBD1 (6 bases). V dropped 2 bases and J dropped 13 bases, with 18 bases sitting between them. Germline V CDR1 and CDR2: SGHTA, FQGNSA. The CDR3 consists of 14 residues. CDR3 bases: TGTGCCAGCAGCTTACCTAGACAGGCCCAAGAGCAGCATTTT. Amino acid sequence: CASSLPRQAQEQHF.

The V call is TRBV2, the J call TRBJ1-1; TRBD1 agrees at 9 bases. Germline V gene data show CDR1 as SNHLY and CDR2 as FYNNEI. The CDR3 has 17 amino acids. V gave up 5 bases and J gave up 10 bases; unmatched junction bases: 20. The CDR3: CASSQPRTGELLIGAFF. Here the CDR3 DNA reads TGTGCCAGCAGTCAGCCAAGGACAGGGGAGTTGTTAATTGGAGCTTTCTTT.

CDR3 loop: CASSLPGLYEQYF. The CDR3 region has the DNA TGTGCCAGCTCACTTCCGGGACTGTACGAGCAGTACTTC. The J gene is TRBJ2-7, the V gene TRBV18; D is possibly TRBD2 (6 bases). This CDR3 is 13 amino acids long. V was pared by 4 bases and J by 4 bases, with 11 bases between. Germline values: CDR1 KGHSH, CDR2 LQKENI. The variable domain in full, completed from reference TRBV18 and TRBJ2-7, reads NAGVMQNPRHLVRRRGQEARLRCSPMKGHSHVYWYRQLPEEGLKFMVYLQKENIIDESGMPKERFSAEFPKEGPSILRIQQVVRGDSAAYFCASSLPGLYEQYFGPGTRLTVT.

The V call is TRBV4-2, the J call TRBJ2-2; 12 nucleotides align to TRBD2. This CDR3 spans 16 amino acids. Trimming took 0 bases from V and 6 from J; bases not matched to a gene: 2. Germline V lookup: CDR1 LGHNA, CDR2 YNFKEQ. The DNA of the CDR3 is TGTGCCAGCAGCCAAGACCCTAGCGGGGGGGCCGGGGAGCTGTTTTTT. Its translation is CASSQDPSGGAGELFF.

The rearrangement joins TRBV5-6 to TRBJ1-3; 7 bases map to TRBD1. CDR3 length: 18 amino acids. Germline CDR1 and CDR2: SGHDT and YYEEEE. The junction had 9 bases not matched to a gene; V was cut back by 0 bases and J by 0 bases. The CDR3 region has the DNA TGTGCCAGCAGCTTGGGGGTCGACAGGGTTAACTCTGGAAACACCATATATTTT. It yields the protein CASSLGVDRVNSGNTIYF.

J is TRBJ2-2 and V is TRBV11-3; 8 nucleotides align to TRBD2. The J segment lost 5 bases and the V segment lost 2 bases, leaving 13 bases of the junction unmatched. In germline, CDR1 is SGHNT, CDR2 YENEEA. This CDR3 has 18 amino acids. The DNA of the CDR3 is TGTGCCAGCAGCTTAACGGCCGGCGGGGGGCGGATAACCGGGGAGCTGTTTTTT. This encodes CASSLTAGGGRITGELFF.

The chain is built from TRBV10-2 and TRBJ2-2, with 7 bases lining up with TRBD1. Losses at the gene ends were 5 bases for V and 4 bases for J; bases not matched to a gene: 7. This CDR3 spans 15 amino acids. Germline-derived CDR1 and CDR2 are WSHSY and SAAADI. The CDR3 DNA reads as TGCGCCAGCAGTCTCGAACAGGGGATCACCGGGGAGCTGTTTTTT. It yields the protein CASSLEQGITGELFF.

This chain links TRBV29-1 with TRBJ1-1; 7 bases line up with TRBD1. The trim removed 7 bases at V and 10 bases at J, leaving 12 bases unmatched. The CDR3 has 12 residues. Germline CDR1 is SQVTM and CDR2 is ANQGSEA. The CDR3 here is CSERTGERGAFF. In DNA form, the CDR3 reads TGCAGCGAACGGACAGGAGAGAGGGGAGCTTTCTTT.

J is TRBJ2-7 and V is TRBV19; TRBD1 aligns across 7 bases. The J segment lost 6 bases and the V segment lost 6 bases, leaving 11 bases of the junction unmatched. Germline lookup yields CDR1 LNHDA and CDR2 SQIVND (reference sequence). CDR3 length equals 14 residues. The CDR3 region has the DNA TGTGCCAGTAGCTGGACAGGTCTTAACTCCGAGCAGTACTTC. It codes for CASSWTGLNSEQYF.

V gene TRBV2 combines with J gene TRBJ2-3, with TRBD2 identical over 8 bases. V lost 5 bases and J lost 0; bases outside the gene matches: 10. The germline CDR1 and CDR2 sequences are SNHLY and FYNNEI. There are 17 residues in the CDR3. Written as DNA, the CDR3 is TGTGCCAGCAGTTCTCCACGCGGGGGGCTTAGCACAGATACGCAGTATTTT. The encoded protein is CASSSPRGGLSTDTQYF. Drawing the rest from reference TRBV2 and TRBJ2-3, the complete variable domain is EPEVTQTPSHQVTQMGQEVILRCVPISNHLYFYWYRQILGQKVEFLVSFYNNEISEKSEIFDDQFSVERPDGSNFTLKIRSTKLEDSAMYFCASSSPRGGLSTDTQYFGPGTRLTVL.

This chain links TRBV6-6 with TRBJ2-3; D perhaps matches TRBD2 (6 bases). CDR3 size: 13 residues. Trimming removed 8 bases from V and 3 bases from J, with 12 bases in between. Germline CDR1 reads MNHNY; CDR2 reads SVGAGI (reference sequence). The CDR3 is CASLNGGTDTQYF. In nucleotides, the CDR3 is TGTGCCAGCCTGAACGGGGGAACAGATACGCAGTATTTT.

The chain is built from TRBV7-2 and TRBJ2-7, with D perhaps matching TRBD2 (5 bases). The length of the CDR3 is 11 residues. The V end was cut by 0 bases, the J end by 10 bases, with 7 bases between. Germline V gene data show CDR1 as SGHTA and CDR2 as FQGNSA. CDR3 sequence reads: CASSLAEVQYF. CDR3 DNA sequence: TGTGCCAGCAGCTTAGCGGAGGTACAGTACTTC.

This rearrangement joins TRBV27 to TRBJ1-5, with 9 bases that match TRBD1. This CDR3 spans 17 amino acids. J gave up 4 bases and V 2 bases, and 9 bases lay outside the gene matches. Germline assignment: CDR1 MNHEY and CDR2 SMNVEV (reference sequence). Here the CDR3 reads CASSLGWGQGGNQPQHF. CDR3 DNA: TGTGCCAGCAGTTTAGGTTGGGGACAGGGCGGGAATCAGCCCCAGCATTTT.

The genes are TRBV10-3 and TRBJ2-7; 7 bases agree with TRBD1. The germline V gene encodes CDR1 ENHRY and CDR2 SYGVKD. The CDR3 spans 13 residues. Trimming took 8 bases from V and 6 from J; bases not matched to a gene: 10. The CDR3 DNA reads as TGTGCCATCGGGCAGACAGGGACGGGCGAGCAGTACTTC. It is translated as CAIGQTGTGEQYF.

The J gene is TRBJ2-7, the V gene TRBV6-6; 7 positions match TRBD1. CDR1 is MNHNY and CDR2 is SVGAGI in the germline V gene (reference sequence). CDR3 length equals 13 residues. Germline trimming cut 6 bases from V and 2 bases from J; bases unmatched to any gene: 4. The CDR3 DNA reads TGTGCCAGCAGCGACGGGACAGCCTACGAGCAGTACTTC. This encodes CASSDGTAYEQYF.

This clone appeared a single time. The CDR3 region has the DNA TGTGCCAGCACGGGGAGCTCCTACGAGCAGTACTTC. Protein: CASTGSSYEQYF. The chain carries TRBV27 and TRBJ2-7; D might be TRBD2 (5 bases). Germline V CDR1 and CDR2: MNHEY, SMNVEV (reference sequence). The CDR3 runs 12 residues. The V gene lost 7 bases and the J gene lost 0 bases, with 7 bases spanning the gap.

The gene calls are TRBV5-6 and TRBJ2-2, with D perhaps TRBD2 (7 bases). Deletions cut 3 bases from V and 7 bases from J, with 19 bases between. The CDR3 totals 16 residues. Germline loops: CDR1 SGHDT, CDR2 YYEEEE. CDR3 protein: CASSSDGRGGIGELFF. DNA for the CDR3: TGTGCCAGCAGCTCCGATGGAAGGGGGGGCATCGGGGAGCTGTTTTTT.

In the case of this clone: Relative to the germline gene, one junction end is altered; a read error may explain this. The J gene is TRBJ2-3, the V gene TRBV6-5; perhaps TRBD2 as D (6 bases). The CDR3 has 13 amino acids. CDR1 and CDR2 (germline): MNHEY, SVGAGI. CDR3 bases: TGCGCGGCCGGGACTGAGCGCACAGATACGCAGTATTTT. This gives the protein CAAGTERTDTQYF.

The gene calls are TRBV10-3 and TRBJ1-1, with 9 bases lining up with TRBD1. With V trimmed by 5 bases and J by 3 bases, 13 bases remained unmatched. This CDR3 has 17 residues. Germline V gene sequence: CDR1 ENHRY, CDR2 SYGVKD. For the CDR3, the DNA is TGTGCCATCAGTCGTGAGTTTGGGACAGGGACTGACACTGAAGCTTTCTTT. Protein product: CAISREFGTGTDTEAFF.